This entry describes one T cell receptor (beta chain). One junction end disagrees with the germline gene, perhaps due to a read error. The data were taken from a study of shared clonotypes between healthy human individuals. CDR3 length: 13 residues. Germline V lookup: CDR1 SSHAT, CDR2 FNYEAQ (reference sequence). Profiled with immunoSEQ multiplex PCR; TCRdb holds only in-frame clones, not every one. Here the sample spans 2,500,000 or so clones, around 90% being singletons. The clonotype originates from a man between 18 and 29 years old in good health. V gene TRBV7-7 combines with J gene TRBJ2-1; no clear D gene. The sample consisted of naive CD4+ T cells sorted from blood. The subset denotes: CD45RA+ positively selected. CDR3 loop: CASSLSAGNEQFF. In DNA form, the CDR3 reads TGTGCTAGCAGCTTAAGTGCAGGAAATGAGCAGTTCTTC.